The clone carrying this TCR beta chain has just a few counts. Its antigen is currently unknown. This CDR3 comprises 16 residues. The V and J ends lost 3 bases and 1 base, in that order; junction bases with no gene match: 6. The data were taken from a study of blood T cells in healthy people across ages. Study at large: T cells yielded about one barcoded beta molecule per two cells through template switching. Study-wide findings and caveats: Age brought a roughly linear fall in TCR beta diversity measured per million T cells.

Per sample, no less than 5 micrograms of total RNA were extracted. It was with a sample-barcoded 5' primer and a J-beta primer mix that a second PCR of roughly 7 to 12 cycles was run. Via MiXCR, TCRdb re-called the 5' RACE reads, giving one row per CDR3 protein. The data show more than 1 million distinct CDR3 sequences, with under 45% seen just once and under 20% held by the top ten. This chain joins TRBV12-3 or TRBV12-4 and TRBJ2-3, with TRBD2 matching 8 bases. This receptor was obtained from a woman in her sixties or seventies in good health. Sample: blood. The CDR3 DNA reads as TGTGCCAGCAGTTTGGGGACTAGGGGAGGCACAGATACGCAGTATTTT. It encodes CASSLGTRGGTDTQYF.